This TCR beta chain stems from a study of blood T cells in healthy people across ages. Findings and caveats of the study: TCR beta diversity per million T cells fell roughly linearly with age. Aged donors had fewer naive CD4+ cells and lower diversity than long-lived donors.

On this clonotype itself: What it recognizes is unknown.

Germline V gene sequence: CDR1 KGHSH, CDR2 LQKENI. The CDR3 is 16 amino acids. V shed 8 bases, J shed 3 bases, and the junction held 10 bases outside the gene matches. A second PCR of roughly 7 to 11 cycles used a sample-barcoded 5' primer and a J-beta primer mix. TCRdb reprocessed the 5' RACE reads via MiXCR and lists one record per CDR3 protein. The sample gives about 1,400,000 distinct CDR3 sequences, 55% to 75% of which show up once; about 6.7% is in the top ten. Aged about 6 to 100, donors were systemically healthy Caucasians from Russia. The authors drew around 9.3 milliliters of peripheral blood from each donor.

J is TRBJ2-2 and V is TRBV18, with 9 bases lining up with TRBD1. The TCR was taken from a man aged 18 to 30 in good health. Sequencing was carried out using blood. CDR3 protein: CASTKDGTGYTGELFF. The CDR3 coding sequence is TGTGCCAGCACAAAGGACGGGACAGGGTACACCGGGGAGCTGTTTTTT.